A single TCR beta chain is shown here with its context. The data belong to a study of shared clonotypes between healthy human individuals. Sequencing used immunoSEQ multiplex PCR; TCRdb keeps in-frame clones, though not all of them. The table has more than 2 million clones, almost 96% seen once; the top ten hold roughly 0.13%. The sample comprised naive CD4+ T cells sorted from blood. The subset was: CD45RA+ positively selected. The receptor was isolated from a man aged 18 to 29 in good health.

The DNA for the CDR3 is TGCGCCAGCAGCCAGGAGGGGCGTAGCGGGAGAGAGACCCAGTACTTC. The encoded protein is CASSQEGRSGRETQYF. The chain is built from TRBV4-1 and TRBJ2-5, with 9 bases fitting TRBD2. Germline CDR1 is MGHRA and CDR2 is YSYEKL. The V segment lost 3 bases and the J segment 4 bases; nucleotides outside the gene matches: 9. CDR3 length equals 16 residues.